Below are 25 T cell receptor beta chains sequenced from a single sample in a study of blood T cells in healthy people across ages. Sample-barcoded 5' priming and a J-beta primer mix drove a second PCR of roughly 6 to 12 cycles. TCRdb re-called the 5' RACE reads with MiXCR, one entry per CDR3 protein. The profile shows around 940,000 distinct CDR3 sequences, roughly 51% of them singletons. The sequenced material came from blood. These TCRs come from a woman aged 60-75 years in good health.

This rearrangement joins TRBV2 to TRBJ1-1; the match to TRBD1 covers 10 bases. The junction had 5 bases not matched to a gene; V was cut back by 6 bases and J by 1 base. Germline CDR1 SNHLY, CDR2 FYNNEI. CDR3 length equals 15 residues. CDR3 bases: TGTGCCAGCAGAAGACAGGGGGCCGGGAACACTGAAGCTTTCTTT. It codes for CASRRQGAGNTEAFF.

This chain uses TRBV4-3 with TRBJ2-1, with 7 bases that match TRBD2. V lost 4 bases to trimming and J lost 4 bases; unmatched junction nucleotides: 7. The CDR3 covers 15 residues. Germline-derived CDR1 and CDR2 are LGHNA and YSLEER. The CDR3 bases are TGCGCCAGCAGCCCGCAGCGGGAAGGGTACAATGAGCAGTTCTTC. This translates into CASSPQREGYNEQFF.

Points on this clonotype: A read error may produce the germline difference seen at one junction end. This chain joins TRBV7-2 and TRBJ2-1; either TRBD1 or TRBD2 may supply D (6 bases each). The CDR3 has 15 residues. Germline loops: CDR1 SGHTA, CDR2 FQGNSA. The CDR3 DNA sequence: TGTGCCAGCACCTTAGGGGGACTTTACTACAATGAGCAGTTCTTC. Protein: CASTLGGLYYNEQFF.

CDR3 bases: TGTGCCAGCAGCATCCTCGGCCCCGGGGAGCTGTTTTTT. Translated, it gives CASSILGPGELFF. The chain recombines TRBV28 with TRBJ2-2; D gene uncertain. Germline-derived CDR1 and CDR2 are MDHEN and SYDVKM. V was cut by 6 bases and J by 6 bases, with 11 bases left in between. This CDR3 contains 13 residues.

This clonotype was recorded a few times. The rearrangement joins TRBV5-1 to TRBJ2-5, with D tentatively TRBD2 (5 bases). Germline V gene sequence: CDR1 SGHRS, CDR2 YFSETQ. The CDR3 is 11 residues long. The germline V and J ends were trimmed by 7 bases and 5 bases, with 9 bases remaining between them. The CDR3, as DNA: TGCGCCAGCGGGTCGGGGGAGACCCAGTACTTC. This encodes CASGSGETQYF.

The chain has TRBV20-1 and TRBJ2-1; 8 nucleotides line up with TRBD2. This CDR3 is built from 17 residues. The V gene's germline CDR1 is DFQATT and CDR2 SNEGSKA (reference sequence). The V gene end was trimmed by 3 bases and the J gene end by 0 bases; junction bases not matched to a gene: 10. CDR3 in DNA: TGCAGTGCTAGGACTCTAAGCGGGGGAAGCTCCTACAATGAGCAGTTCTTC. It specifies CSARTLSGGSSYNEQFF.

As concerns this clonotype: A read error is possible here, since a much larger clone lies one base away. The CDR3 is CSAADVSSYNEQYF. CDR3 DNA: TGCAGTGCAGCGGACGTAAGCTCCTACAATGAGCAGTACTTC. V usage is TRBV20-1 and J usage is TRBJ2-1; possibly TRBD2 for D (5 bases). The J call may be in error: the DNA end matches TRBJ2-7 better. The CDR3 loop spans 14 amino acids. In germline, CDR1 is DFQATT, CDR2 SNEGSKA (reference sequence).

V gene TRBV20-1 combines with J gene TRBJ1-6, with a tentative D call TRBD1 (6 bases). The CDR3 spans 12 residues. The germline CDR1 and CDR2 sequences are DFQATT and SNEGSKA (reference sequence). Trimming left V 6 bases short and J 8 bases short, with 11 bases between. Here the CDR3 reads CSASGAYSPLHF. In DNA form, the CDR3 reads TGCAGTGCATCGGGGGCATATTCACCCCTCCACTTT.

The chain employs TRBV29-1 and TRBJ2-3; unclear D gene. CDR3 size: 12 residues. Trimming left V 4 bases short and J 0 bases short, with 5 bases between. Germline V lookup: CDR1 SQVTM, CDR2 ANQGSEA. The CDR3 region has the DNA TGCAGCGTTGCTCAGAGCACAGATACGCAGTATTTT. The encoded protein is CSVAQSTDTQYF.

A remark on this clonotype: This may come from a read error, since a much larger clone is one base off. The rearrangement links TRBV4-3 to TRBJ1-2; D gene ambiguous. CDR3 length: 14 residues. The germline V gene encodes CDR1 LGHNA and CDR2 YSLEER. CDR3: CAGSQEGRNYGYTF. Here the CDR3 DNA reads TGCGCCGGCAGCCAAGAGGGCAGAAACTATGGCTACACCTTC.

The chain links TRBV12-3 or TRBV12-4 to TRBJ2-7; 8 positions agree with TRBD2. V gave up 0 bases and J gave up 3 bases; unmatched junction bases: 10. The CDR3 is made up of 17 amino acids. The CDR3 reads CASSLARGSGTNYEQYF. The CDR3 DNA reads TGTGCCAGCAGTTTAGCGCGGGGTAGCGGGACAAACTACGAGCAGTACTTC.

The chain uses TRBV4-3 and TRBJ2-7; D is perhaps TRBD1 (6 bases). CDR1 and CDR2 from the germline V gene are LGHNA and YSLEER. This CDR3 region has 14 residues. V lost 0 bases and J 5 bases, leaving 11 bases between the germline ends. As DNA, the CDR3 is TGCGCCAGCAGCCAAGATTACAGGGTAGACGAGCAGTACTTC. It encodes CASSQDYRVDEQYF.

The chain employs TRBV11-2 and TRBJ2-1, with D possibly being TRBD1 (5 bases). V was clipped by 5 bases and J by 3 bases, with 8 bases between them. The CDR3 covers 13 residues. CDR1 and CDR2 from the germline V gene are SGHAT and FQNNGV. CDR3 coding DNA: TGTGCCAGCAGCATGACAGACTACAATGAGCAGTTCTTC. The encoded protein is CASSMTDYNEQFF.

V usage is TRBV11-2 and J usage is TRBJ2-7; 7 bases align to TRBD1. The V gene end was trimmed by 2 bases and the J gene end by 1 base; junction bases not matched to a gene: 11. From germline, CDR1 is SGHAT and CDR2 FQNNGV. The CDR3 has 17 residues. This chain's CDR3 is CASSLIPDRSRSYEQYF. The CDR3 DNA sequence: TGTGCCAGCAGCTTAATCCCGGACAGGTCAAGGTCCTACGAGCAGTACTTC.

V usage is TRBV20-1 and J usage is TRBJ2-3; D perhaps matches TRBD2 (5 bases). V gave up 6 bases and J gave up 6 bases, with 13 bases separating them. This CDR3 is 12 amino acids long. The germline CDR1 and CDR2 sequences are DFQATT and SNEGSKA (reference sequence). The CDR3 DNA is TGCAGTGCACACACGGGGTCGGATACGCAGTATTTT. It specifies CSAHTGSDTQYF.

This sequence joins TRBV12-3 or TRBV12-4 and TRBJ1-5; TRBD1 matches at 8 bases. Unmatched junction bases numbered 5, after V lost 5 bases and J lost 5 bases. The CDR3 covers 14 residues. The CDR3 loop reads CASSRTGFDQPQHF. The CDR3 DNA is TGTGCCAGCAGTAGGACAGGGTTTGATCAGCCCCAGCATTTT.

The V gene is TRBV3-1, the J gene TRBJ1-1; no clear D. CDR1 is LGHDT and CDR2 is YNNKEL in the germline V gene (reference sequence). The V and J ends lost 0 bases and 4 bases respectively, with 9 bases between them. The CDR3 length is 14 residues. CDR3: CASSQELRRTEAFF. The CDR3 DNA follows: TGTGCCAGCAGCCAAGAACTTCGACGCACTGAAGCTTTCTTT.

The rearrangement links TRBV20-1 to TRBJ2-7; TRBD1 agrees at 8 bases. CDR3 length equals 15 residues. The germline V gene encodes CDR1 DFQATT and CDR2 SNEGSKA (reference sequence). The V and J ends lost 2 bases and 5 bases, in that order; junction bases with no gene match: 11. CDR3 sequence (DNA): TGCAGTGCTAGACCAGGACAGGGTGGACGGCACGAGCAGTACTTC. Its protein product is CSARPGQGGRHEQYF.

The chain uses TRBV6-6 and TRBJ1-5; 7 bases are shared with TRBD1. This CDR3 region has 15 residues. With V trimmed by 3 bases and J by 0 bases, 2 bases remained unmatched. Germline CDR1 reads MNHNY; CDR2 reads SVGAGI (reference sequence). The CDR3 sequence is CASSYDRDSNQPQHF. For the CDR3, the DNA is TGTGCCAGCAGTTATGACAGGGATAGCAATCAGCCCCAGCATTTT.

The CDR3 sequence: CASSPGYHEQYF. The CDR3 region has the DNA TGTGCCAGCAGCCCAGGGTACCATGAGCAGTACTTC. The chain couples TRBV27 to TRBJ2-1; weak D call: TRBD1 (5 bases). TRBJ2-7 explains the end of the DNA better; the J call may be wrong. The CDR3 runs 12 residues. Germline CDR1 MNHEY, CDR2 SMNVEV (reference sequence).

The J gene is TRBJ2-7, the V gene TRBV15, with D possibly being TRBD2 (6 bases). Germline CDR1 LNHNV, CDR2 YYDKDF (reference sequence). The CDR3 runs to 16 residues. With 0 bases removed from V and 1 base from J, the gap between germline ends came to 13 bases. The CDR3 is CATSRDSGVGSYEQYF. In DNA, the CDR3 is TGTGCCACCAGCAGAGATTCGGGGGTAGGGTCCTACGAGCAGTACTTC.

The rearrangement links TRBV12-3 or TRBV12-4 to TRBJ1-1, with D uncertain. V dropped 2 bases and J dropped 10 bases, with 17 bases sitting between them. The CDR3 covers 14 residues. The CDR3: CASSLREEVLPAFF. For the CDR3, the DNA is TGTGCCAGCAGTTTACGCGAGGAGGTCCTCCCAGCTTTCTTT.

The rearrangement uses TRBV6-2 or TRBV6-3 and TRBJ2-3; D might be TRBD2 (7 bases). This CDR3 spans 16 amino acids. The V gene's germline CDR1 is MNHEY and CDR2 SVGEGT. Trimming cost V 6 bases and J 0 bases, with 16 bases left between them. CDR3: CASRLPGEGSTDTQYF. CDR3 coding DNA: TGTGCCAGCAGGCTCCCAGGGGAGGGGAGCACAGATACGCAGTATTTT.

The V gene is TRBV7-2, the J gene TRBJ2-6; TRBD2 aligns across 12 bases. J was trimmed by 1 base and V by 5 bases; bases with no gene match: 3. Per germline, CDR1 SGHTA and CDR2 FQGNSA. This CDR3 comprises 17 residues. The CDR3 is CASSPTSGRSGANVLTF. The CDR3, as DNA: TGTGCCAGCAGCCCGACTAGCGGGAGATCTGGGGCCAACGTCCTGACTTTC.

This clonotype was detected only once. A read error is possible here, since a much larger clone lies one base away. This CDR3 fails to terminate in the conserved phenylalanine or tryptophan, so it likely reflects a read error. V and J are TRBV7-2 and TRBJ1-1; tentative D call: TRBD1 (5 bases). CDR1 and CDR2 from the germline V gene are SGHTA and FQGNSA. This CDR3 is 13 amino acids long. The V gene lost 0 bases and the J gene lost 5 bases, with 7 bases spanning the gap. CDR3: CASSLAGVTEAFL. CDR3 in DNA: TGTGCCAGCAGCTTAGCAGGGGTGACTGAAGCTTTCCTT.